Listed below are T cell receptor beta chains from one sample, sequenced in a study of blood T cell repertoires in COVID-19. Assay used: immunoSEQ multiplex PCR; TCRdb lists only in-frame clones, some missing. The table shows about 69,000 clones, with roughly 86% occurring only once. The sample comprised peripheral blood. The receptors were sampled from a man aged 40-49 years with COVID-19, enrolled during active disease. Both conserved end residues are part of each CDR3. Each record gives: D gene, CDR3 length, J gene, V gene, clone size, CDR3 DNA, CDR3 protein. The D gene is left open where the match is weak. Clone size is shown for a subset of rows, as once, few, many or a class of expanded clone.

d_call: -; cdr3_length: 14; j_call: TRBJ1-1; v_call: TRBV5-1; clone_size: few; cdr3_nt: TGCGCCAGCAGCTTTACGGGGGTTAGGACTGAAGCTTTCTTT; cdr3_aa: CASSFTGVRTEAFF
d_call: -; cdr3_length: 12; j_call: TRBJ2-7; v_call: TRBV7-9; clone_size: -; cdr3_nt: TGTGCCAGCAGTTCGATACACTACGAGCAGTACTTC; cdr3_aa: CASSSIHYEQYF
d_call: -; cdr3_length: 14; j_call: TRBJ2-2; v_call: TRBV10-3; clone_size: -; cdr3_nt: TGTGCCATCAGTGAGACACAGGGTGCGATGGAGCTGTTTTTT; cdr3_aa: CAISETQGAMELFF
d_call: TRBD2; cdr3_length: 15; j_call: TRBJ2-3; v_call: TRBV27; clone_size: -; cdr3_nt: TGTGCCAGCAGTTTGGGAGCGGGGAACACAGATACGCAGTATTTT; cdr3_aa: CASSLGAGNTDTQYF
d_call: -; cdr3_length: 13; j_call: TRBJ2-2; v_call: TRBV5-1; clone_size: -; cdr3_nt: TGCGCCAGCAGAGACTCTACCACCGGGGAGCTGTTTTTT; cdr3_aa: CASRDSTTGELFF
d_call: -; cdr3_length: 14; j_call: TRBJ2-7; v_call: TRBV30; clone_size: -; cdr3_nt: TGTGCCTGGAGCGATACAGGGGGGGCTATTAAGCAGTACTTC; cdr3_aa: CAWSDTGGAIKQYF
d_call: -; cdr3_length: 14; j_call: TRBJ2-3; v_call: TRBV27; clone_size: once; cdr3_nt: TGTGCCAGCAGTTTCACAGGGCTCACAGATACGCAGTATTTT; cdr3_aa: CASSFTGLTDTQYF
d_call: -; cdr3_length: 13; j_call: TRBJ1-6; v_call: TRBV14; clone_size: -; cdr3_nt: TGTGCCAGCAGCCGAGGTTGGATCTCACCCCTCCACTTT; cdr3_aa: CASSRGWISPLHF
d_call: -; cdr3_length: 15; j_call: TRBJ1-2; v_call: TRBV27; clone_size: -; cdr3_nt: TGTGCCAGCAGTCCTAGACAGATCCCCGAAGGTGGCTACACCTTC; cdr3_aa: CASSPRQIPEGGYTF
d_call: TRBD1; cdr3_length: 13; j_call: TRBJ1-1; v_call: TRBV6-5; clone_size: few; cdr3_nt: TGTGCCAGCAGAAGGGACAGGGAAGGAGAAGCTTTCTTT; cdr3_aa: CASRRDREGEAFF
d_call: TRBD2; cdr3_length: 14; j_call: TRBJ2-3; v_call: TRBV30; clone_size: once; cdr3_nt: TGTGCCTTAGGACTAGCGGGGGGGCAAGATACGCAGTATTTT; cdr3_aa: CALGLAGGQDTQYF
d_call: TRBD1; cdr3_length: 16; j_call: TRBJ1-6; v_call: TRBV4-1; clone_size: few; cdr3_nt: TGCGCCAGCAGCCAGGATGGACAGGGTCGGGATTCACCCCTCCACTTT; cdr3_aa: CASSQDGQGRDSPLHF
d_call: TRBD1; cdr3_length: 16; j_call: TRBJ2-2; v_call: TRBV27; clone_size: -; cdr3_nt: TGTGCCAGCAGACCACTGACAGGGGGGAACACCGGGGAGCTGTTTTTT; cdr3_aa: CASRPLTGGNTGELFF
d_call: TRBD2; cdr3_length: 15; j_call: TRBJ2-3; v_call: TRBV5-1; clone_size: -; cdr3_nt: TGCGCCAGCAGCTTTGGTAGCGGGGACACAGATACGCAGTATTTT; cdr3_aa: CASSFGSGDTDTQYF
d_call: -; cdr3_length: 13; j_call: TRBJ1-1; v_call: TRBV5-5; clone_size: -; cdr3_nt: TGTGCCAGCAGCCCACCCCAGGGCACTGAAGCTTTCTTT; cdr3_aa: CASSPPQGTEAFF
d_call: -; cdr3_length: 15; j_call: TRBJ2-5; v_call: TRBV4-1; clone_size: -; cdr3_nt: TGCGCCAGCAGCCAAGGTCACAGCCTCCAAGAGACCCAGTACTTC; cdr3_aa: CASSQGHSLQETQYF
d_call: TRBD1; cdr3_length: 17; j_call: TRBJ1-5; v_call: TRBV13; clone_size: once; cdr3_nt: TGTGCCAGCAGCTTAAACCAGGGGGCGTATGGGGATCAGCCCCAGCATTTT; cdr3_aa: CASSLNQGAYGDQPQHF
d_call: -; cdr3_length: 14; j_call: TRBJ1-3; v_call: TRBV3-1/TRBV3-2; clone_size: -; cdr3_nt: TGTGCCAGCAGACCCGACAGATCTGGAAACACCATATATTTT; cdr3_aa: CASRPDRSGNTIYF